This TCR beta chain was recovered during a study of blood T cell repertoires in COVID-19. Background on the study: The United States, Italy and Spain supplied acute and convalescent COVID-19 samples.

Germline loops: CDR1 SQVTM, CDR2 ANQGSEA. The length of the CDR3 is 15 residues. V was shortened by 5 bases and J by 3 bases, with 16 bases between the two germline ends. TCRdb's table, derived via immunoSEQ multiplex PCR, lists solely in-frame clones and lacks some. The sample lists about 24,000 clones, under 85% occurring once. The sample consisted of peripheral blood. The chain couples TRBV29-1 to TRBJ2-2; D possibly corresponds to TRBD1 (6 bases). The source of this sequence is a man aged 45 to 65 with COVID-19, enrolled during active disease. This CDR3 is CSVSVGGRDTGELFF. The CDR3 region has the DNA TGCAGCGTTTCGGTTGGGGGCCGGGACACCGGGGAGCTGTTTTTT.